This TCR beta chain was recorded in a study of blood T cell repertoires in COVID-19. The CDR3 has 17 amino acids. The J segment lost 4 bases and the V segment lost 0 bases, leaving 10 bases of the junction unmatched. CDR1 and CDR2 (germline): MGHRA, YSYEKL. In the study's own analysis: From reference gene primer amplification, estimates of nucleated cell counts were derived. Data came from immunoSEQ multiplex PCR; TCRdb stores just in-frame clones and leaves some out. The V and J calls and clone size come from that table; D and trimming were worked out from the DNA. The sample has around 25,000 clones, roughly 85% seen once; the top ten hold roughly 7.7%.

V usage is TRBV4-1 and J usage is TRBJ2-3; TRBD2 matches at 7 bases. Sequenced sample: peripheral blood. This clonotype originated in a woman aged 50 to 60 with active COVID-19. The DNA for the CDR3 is TGCGCCAGCAGCCAAGAGATGGCGGGAGCCGGGGCAGATACGCAGTATTTT. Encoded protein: CASSQEMAGAGADTQYF.